The 26 T cell receptor beta chains in this list originate from one sample, sequenced in a study of blood T cell repertoires in COVID-19. Method: immunoSEQ multiplex PCR; TCRdb's copy keeps in-frame clones and lacks some. Here the sample spans 100,000 to 150,000 clones, 85% being singletons. Input material: peripheral blood. The receptors derive from a man older than 75 with active or convalescent COVID-19.

The chain couples TRBV30 to TRBJ1-6, with D perhaps matching TRBD1 (5 bases). The V end lost 3 bases, the J end lost 8 bases, and 14 bases lay between the germline ends. The CDR3 is 14 residues long. The germline CDR1 and CDR2 sequences are GTSNPN and SVGIG (reference sequence). CDR3 loop: CAWRPWGRDSPLHF. The CDR3 coding sequence is TGTGCCTGGAGACCGTGGGGCCGAGATTCACCCCTCCACTTT.

In its sample, this clone was seen once. The V and J genes are TRBV19 and TRBJ1-4; D unclear. The V and J ends lost 6 bases and 6 bases respectively, with 14 bases between them. Germline-derived CDR1 and CDR2 are LNHDA and SQIVND (reference sequence). There are 14 residues in the CDR3. The CDR3 nucleotides are TGTGCCAGTAGCTACAGCCGGTCACATGAAAAACTGTTTTTT. Translation: CASSYSRSHEKLFF.

The V call is TRBV28, the J call TRBJ1-5; D gene ambiguous. The CDR3 totals 16 residues. Germline values: CDR1 MDHEN, CDR2 SYDVKM. V was shortened by 4 bases and J by 0 bases, with 13 bases between the two germline ends. CDR3 coding DNA: TGTGCCAGCAGTTCTCAGGCGATAGGTAGCAATCAGCCCCAGCATTTT. Encoded protein: CASSSQAIGSNQPQHF.

The CDR3 DNA sequence: TGTGCCAGCAGCTTCGGGACAGGTCCCAACAATGAGCAGTTCTTC. It is translated as CASSFGTGPNNEQFF. The chain joins TRBV5-8 to TRBJ2-1, with 8 bases fitting TRBD1. Germline-derived CDR1 and CDR2 are SGHTS and YDEGEE. The CDR3 runs 15 residues. Trimming at V came to 2 bases and at J to 5 bases, leaving 6 bases not matched to a gene.

CDR3 region: CASSIGGQGEQYF. The CDR3 DNA is TGTGCCAGTAGTATAGGAGGACAGGGGGAGCAGTACTTC. The V gene is TRBV19, the J gene TRBJ2-7, with 9 bases identical to TRBD1. This CDR3 spans 13 amino acids. Germline V gene lookup returns CDR1 LNHDA and CDR2 SQIVND (reference sequence). J lost 7 bases, V lost 1 base, and 2 bases had no gene match. The variable domain in full, with the rest retrieved from reference TRBV19 and TRBJ2-7, is DGGITQSPKYLFRKEGQNVTLSCEQNLNHDAMYWYRQDPGQGLRLIYYSQIVNDFQKGDIAEGYSVSREKKESFPLTVTSAQKNPTAFYLCASSIGGQGEQYFGPGTRLTVT.

This clone turned up a few times. The V and J genes are TRBV4-1 and TRBJ1-5, with TRBD1 matching 10 bases. CDR1 is MGHRA and CDR2 is YSYEKL in the germline V gene. CDR3 length equals 15 residues. Trimming cost V 2 bases and J 7 bases; bases outside gene matches: 5. CDR3 in amino acids: CASSQRDRGDQPQHF. The CDR3 DNA reads TGCGCCAGCAGCCAACGGGACAGGGGAGACCAGCCCCAGCATTTT.

The V call is TRBV11-3, the J call TRBJ1-1; no firm D call. The CDR3 is made up of 14 amino acids. Germline assignment: CDR1 SGHNT and CDR2 YENEEA. V lost 5 bases and J 4 bases, leaving 14 bases between the germline ends. CDR3 sequence reads: CASSPGPASTEAFF. The CDR3 bases are TGTGCCAGCAGCCCCGGTCCCGCGAGCACTGAAGCTTTCTTT.

J is TRBJ2-7 and V is TRBV15, with 8 bases aligning to TRBD1. This CDR3 contains 15 residues. CDR1 LNHNV and CDR2 YYDKDF come from the germline V gene (reference sequence). The V and J ends lost 1 base and 6 bases, in that order; junction bases with no gene match: 8. The CDR3, as DNA: TGTGCCACCAGCAGAGGCCAGGGGGCGAAGGGCGAGCAGTACTTC. Its protein is CATSRGQGAKGEQYF.

The gene calls are TRBV11-2 and TRBJ1-2; 10 positions agree with TRBD1. Germline CDR1 SGHAT, CDR2 FQNNGV. V dropped 5 bases and J dropped 7; count of bases not matched to a gene: 13. There are 16 residues in the CDR3. The CDR3 region has the DNA TGTGCCAGCAGCGTCGGGACAGGGGAACGGTCGGGTGGCTACACCTTC. This sequence encodes CASSVGTGERSGGYTF.

As DNA, the CDR3 is TGTGCCAGCAGAGGACAAGCAAATTCACCCCTCCACTTT. Amino acids: CASRGQANSPLHF. The genes are TRBV7-2 and TRBJ1-6, with D perhaps matching TRBD1 (5 bases). This CDR3 contains 13 residues. Germline CDR1 SGHTA, CDR2 FQGNSA. V lost 6 bases and J lost 7, with 10 bases in between.

The gene calls are TRBV29-1 and TRBJ2-7; 10 nucleotides align to TRBD1. This CDR3 spans 15 amino acids. Germline lookup yields CDR1 SQVTM and CDR2 ANQGSEA. V shed 6 bases, J shed 3 bases, and the junction held 11 bases outside the gene matches. CDR3: CSVHAGTGVLYEQYF. DNA for the CDR3: TGCAGCGTACACGCCGGGACAGGGGTTCTCTACGAGCAGTACTTC.

V usage is TRBV25-1 and J usage is TRBJ2-7; 7 bases are shared with TRBD2. V shed 6 bases, J shed 0 bases, and the junction held 8 bases outside the gene matches. The CDR3 totals 15 residues. The V gene's germline CDR1 is MGHDK and CDR2 SYGVNS. CDR3 sequence (DNA): TGTGCCAGCAGGGGGGGGACGGTTGCCTCCTACGAGCAGTACTTC. Encoded protein: CASRGGTVASYEQYF.

The DNA of the CDR3 is TGTGCCAGCTCACGAATAGGGACTAGCGGGAGTAATGAGCAGTTCTTC. Its translation is CASSRIGTSGSNEQFF. The chain links TRBV18 to TRBJ2-1; 14 bases agree with TRBD2. The CDR3 is 16 residues long. Trimming cost V 4 bases and J 7 bases; bases outside gene matches: 6. Germline loops: CDR1 KGHSH, CDR2 LQKENI.

The chain is built from TRBV7-2 and TRBJ2-3; D might be TRBD2 (5 bases). CDR1 is SGHTA, CDR2 FQGNSA, per germline. The CDR3 covers 13 residues. Trimming took 1 base from V and 5 from J, leaving 7 bases between them. CDR3 nucleotide sequence: TGTGCCAGCAGCTTAGGGGCGGGAGATACGCAGTATTTT. It yields the protein CASSLGAGDTQYF.

V usage is TRBV6-5 and J usage is TRBJ2-7; TRBD1 matches 8 bases. The length of the CDR3 is 15 residues. The germline CDR1 and CDR2 sequences are MNHEY and SVGAGI. The J segment lost 7 bases and the V segment lost 6 bases, leaving 14 bases of the junction unmatched. CDR3 loop: CASSQSQGGDEEQYF. The DNA of the CDR3 is TGTGCCAGCAGCCAGTCACAGGGGGGCGATGAGGAGCAGTACTTC.

Only a few counts were recorded for this clone. V usage is TRBV28 and J usage is TRBJ2-3; 7 positions agree with TRBD2. Trimming took 6 bases from V and 1 from J; bases not matched to a gene: 7. This CDR3 has 15 amino acids. Germline assignment: CDR1 MDHEN and CDR2 SYDVKM. The DNA for the CDR3 is TGTGCCAGCAGCCCCAAGCGGGGCCGCACAGATACGCAGTATTTT. It codes for CASSPKRGRTDTQYF.

V usage is TRBV5-1 and J usage is TRBJ2-1; 8 bases match TRBD1. Per germline, CDR1 SGHRS and CDR2 YFSETQ. Trimming removed 0 bases from V and 2 bases from J; junction bases left unmatched: 1. The CDR3 extends over 15 amino acids. This CDR3 is CASSLGQGTYNEQFF. The CDR3 DNA reads as TGCGCCAGCAGCTTGGGACAGGGGACCTACAATGAGCAGTTCTTC.

J is TRBJ2-1 and V is TRBV3-1 (or the pseudogene TRBV3-2); TRBD2 matches at 12 bases. CDR3 length: 14 amino acids. The J segment lost 4 bases and the V segment lost 8 bases, leaving 3 bases of the junction unmatched. Per germline, CDR1 LGHDT and CDR2 YNNKEL (reference sequence). CDR3 region: CASGGTSGYNEQFF. Here the CDR3 DNA reads TGTGCCAGCGGGGGGACTAGCGGGTACAATGAGCAGTTCTTC.

This clone has only a few counts. The chain combines TRBV6-4 with TRBJ2-2, with TRBD2 matching over 8 bases. The CDR3 has 15 residues. Germline CDR1 is MRHNA and CDR2 is SNTAGT. The ends lost 2 bases at V and 5 bases at J; junction bases unmatched: 4. The CDR3 here is CASSDEAGETGELFF. CDR3 DNA sequence: TGTGCCAGCAGTGACGAAGCGGGGGAAACCGGGGAGCTGTTTTTT.

The V and J genes are TRBV6-5 and TRBJ1-1, with 7 bases lining up with TRBD1. The CDR3 totals 15 residues. Trimming removed 6 bases from V and 2 bases from J; junction bases left unmatched: 9. In germline, CDR1 is MNHEY, CDR2 SVGAGI. CDR3 DNA sequence: TGTGCCAGCAGCGATCGGACAGGTGGAAACACTGAAGCTTTCTTT. This codes for CASSDRTGGNTEAFF.

The gene calls are TRBV29-1 and TRBJ2-5; tentative D call: TRBD2 (5 bases). The V end lost 0 bases, the J end lost 5 bases, and 10 bases lay between the germline ends. CDR1 SQVTM and CDR2 ANQGSEA come from the germline V gene. There are 13 residues in the CDR3. The CDR3 DNA sequence: TGCAGCGTTGAAGAGGTCGGGGTGGAGACCCAGTACTTC. It codes for CSVEEVGVETQYF. The full variable domain, rest sourced from reference TRBV29-1 and TRBJ2-5, is SAVISQKPSRDICQRGTSLTIQCQVDSQVTMMFWYRQQPGQSLTLIATANQGSEATYESGFVIDKFPISRPNLTFSTLTVSNMSPEDSSIYLCSVEEVGVETQYFGPGTRLLVL.

This clone came up once. The chain employs TRBV2 and TRBJ2-1, with D possibly matching TRBD1 (5 bases). With 2 bases removed from V and 8 bases from J, the gap between germline ends came to 16 bases. Looked up from germline, CDR1 is SNHLY and CDR2 is FYNNEI. The CDR3 runs 15 residues. The CDR3: CASSEPSGQVDEQFF. The DNA of the CDR3 is TGTGCCAGCAGTGAACCTTCAGGGCAGGTAGATGAGCAGTTCTTC.

The V call is TRBV4-1, the J call TRBJ1-2; 7 bases map to TRBD1. There are 15 residues in the CDR3. The germline gives CDR1 MGHRA, CDR2 YSYEKL. V was pared by 3 bases and J by 3 bases, with 7 bases of the junction left unmatched. This CDR3 is CASSQIRGHYYGYTF. Here the CDR3 DNA reads TGCGCCAGCAGCCAGATAAGGGGGCATTACTATGGCTACACCTTC.

V usage is TRBV18 and J usage is TRBJ2-6, with D perhaps matching TRBD1 (6 bases). CDR1 is KGHSH, CDR2 LQKENI, per germline. The germline V and J ends were trimmed by 4 bases and 1 base, with 11 bases remaining between them. The CDR3 length is 16 residues. The CDR3 sequence is CASSRDMGSGANVLTF. DNA for the CDR3: TGTGCCAGCTCACGGGACATGGGGTCTGGGGCCAACGTCCTGACTTTC.

CDR3 bases: TGTGCCAGCAGCTTAGGCGGGAGTGGTACAGATACGCAGTATTTT. The encoded protein is CASSLGGSGTDTQYF. The chain recombines TRBV7-2 with TRBJ2-3, with 7 bases matching TRBD2. This CDR3 region has 15 residues. Germline-derived CDR1 and CDR2 are SGHTA and FQGNSA. V lost 1 base and J lost 3; bases outside the gene matches: 4.

The chain combines TRBV15 with TRBJ2-1, with 7 bases lining up with TRBD2. The CDR3 has 15 residues. V trimming: 4 bases; J trimming: 3 bases; junction bases outside the gene matches: 6. The germline CDR1 and CDR2 sequences are LNHNV and YYDKDF (reference sequence). The CDR3 is CATSTQLAVYNEQFF. Written as DNA, the CDR3 is TGTGCCACCAGCACTCAGCTAGCGGTCTACAATGAGCAGTTCTTC.